This T cell receptor beta chain originates from a study of cytomegalovirus exposure and HLA in healthy donors. Study results and caveats: Some public TCRs appeared in many individuals, while most sequences were rare. Altogether, 164 TCR beta chains were recorded as cytomegalovirus-associated.

This table comes from immunoSEQ multiplex PCR, and its TCRdb copy is limited to in-frame clones, with some not included. Of some 180,000 clones in the sample, about 89% were seen once. Germline V gene sequence: CDR1 MNHEY, CDR2 SMNVEV (reference sequence). Trimming took 2 bases from V and 1 from J, leaving 17 bases between them. This CDR3 contains 17 residues. In the case of this clone: What it binds is not known.

The TCR originated in a man aged 30 to 45 in good health and CMV-seropositive. The V call is TRBV27, the J call TRBJ1-1, with a tentative D call TRBD1 (6 bases). Sequencing used PBMCs. The CDR3 protein is CASSLHARGAENTEAFF. The CDR3 DNA sequence: TGTGCCAGCAGTTTACATGCCAGGGGCGCGGAGAACACTGAAGCTTTCTTT.